The 5 T cell receptor beta chains below come from one sample, sequenced in a study of OX40 agonist ivuxolimab in advanced cancers. This table comes from immunoSEQ multiplex PCR, and its TCRdb copy is limited to in-frame clones, with some not included. The data hold about 100,000 clones, with around 93% observed a single time. The sequencing here drew on CD4+ or CD8+ T cells sorted from blood, taken in a trial of the OX40 agonist ivuxolimab. The receptors here all came from an adult with an advanced solid tumor such as melanoma, head and neck, liver or kidney cancer.

This clone was observed a few times. The rearrangement joins TRBV28 to TRBJ2-1, with 7 bases lining up with TRBD2. Looked up from germline, CDR1 is MDHEN and CDR2 is SYDVKM. The CDR3 totals 17 residues. Germline trimming cut 6 bases from V and 0 bases from J; bases unmatched to any gene: 11. For the CDR3, the DNA is TGTGCCAGCAGCCCCAGGAGGAGCGGGGCCTCCTACAATGAGCAGTTCTTC. This translates into CASSPRRSGASYNEQFF.

The rearrangement joins TRBV20-1 to TRBJ2-1; TRBD2 is a possible D gene (6 bases). From germline, CDR1 is DFQATT and CDR2 SNEGSKA (reference sequence). The V gene lost 1 base and the J gene lost 8 bases, with 6 bases spanning the gap. The CDR3 consists of 11 residues. The CDR3 nucleotides read TGCAGTGCTAGAGCGGGGGATGAGCAGTTCTTC. Its translation is CSARAGDEQFF.

The chain uses TRBV2 and TRBJ1-5, with TRBD1 identical over 10 bases. Germline V CDR1 and CDR2: SNHLY, FYNNEI. V was pared by 6 bases and J by 7 bases, with 12 bases of the junction left unmatched. The CDR3 covers 16 residues. CDR3 protein: CASSRRGGTGDQPQHF. The CDR3 nucleotides are TGTGCCAGCAGCCGTCGTGGAGGGACAGGGGACCAGCCCCAGCATTTT.

This CDR3 reads CASSLEAIGANVLTF. The CDR3 nucleotides are TGTGCCAGCAGCTTAGAGGCCATCGGGGCCAACGTCCTGACTTTC. The chain uses TRBV7-6 and TRBJ2-6; D is undetermined. This CDR3 has 15 amino acids. V lost 1 base to trimming and J lost 4 bases, with 8 bases between them. The germline V gene has CDR1 SGHVS and CDR2 FNYEAQ.

This clone was counted a single time. The chain joins TRBV5-6 to TRBJ2-7; maybe TRBD1 (5 bases). Looked up from germline, CDR1 is SGHDT and CDR2 is YYEEEE. The CDR3 totals 14 residues. V lost 4 bases to trimming and J lost 8 bases, with 19 bases between them. CDR3 protein: CASSLGGAHTKQYF. For the CDR3, the DNA is TGTGCCAGCAGCCTGGGTGGGGCCCATACGAAGCAGTACTTC.